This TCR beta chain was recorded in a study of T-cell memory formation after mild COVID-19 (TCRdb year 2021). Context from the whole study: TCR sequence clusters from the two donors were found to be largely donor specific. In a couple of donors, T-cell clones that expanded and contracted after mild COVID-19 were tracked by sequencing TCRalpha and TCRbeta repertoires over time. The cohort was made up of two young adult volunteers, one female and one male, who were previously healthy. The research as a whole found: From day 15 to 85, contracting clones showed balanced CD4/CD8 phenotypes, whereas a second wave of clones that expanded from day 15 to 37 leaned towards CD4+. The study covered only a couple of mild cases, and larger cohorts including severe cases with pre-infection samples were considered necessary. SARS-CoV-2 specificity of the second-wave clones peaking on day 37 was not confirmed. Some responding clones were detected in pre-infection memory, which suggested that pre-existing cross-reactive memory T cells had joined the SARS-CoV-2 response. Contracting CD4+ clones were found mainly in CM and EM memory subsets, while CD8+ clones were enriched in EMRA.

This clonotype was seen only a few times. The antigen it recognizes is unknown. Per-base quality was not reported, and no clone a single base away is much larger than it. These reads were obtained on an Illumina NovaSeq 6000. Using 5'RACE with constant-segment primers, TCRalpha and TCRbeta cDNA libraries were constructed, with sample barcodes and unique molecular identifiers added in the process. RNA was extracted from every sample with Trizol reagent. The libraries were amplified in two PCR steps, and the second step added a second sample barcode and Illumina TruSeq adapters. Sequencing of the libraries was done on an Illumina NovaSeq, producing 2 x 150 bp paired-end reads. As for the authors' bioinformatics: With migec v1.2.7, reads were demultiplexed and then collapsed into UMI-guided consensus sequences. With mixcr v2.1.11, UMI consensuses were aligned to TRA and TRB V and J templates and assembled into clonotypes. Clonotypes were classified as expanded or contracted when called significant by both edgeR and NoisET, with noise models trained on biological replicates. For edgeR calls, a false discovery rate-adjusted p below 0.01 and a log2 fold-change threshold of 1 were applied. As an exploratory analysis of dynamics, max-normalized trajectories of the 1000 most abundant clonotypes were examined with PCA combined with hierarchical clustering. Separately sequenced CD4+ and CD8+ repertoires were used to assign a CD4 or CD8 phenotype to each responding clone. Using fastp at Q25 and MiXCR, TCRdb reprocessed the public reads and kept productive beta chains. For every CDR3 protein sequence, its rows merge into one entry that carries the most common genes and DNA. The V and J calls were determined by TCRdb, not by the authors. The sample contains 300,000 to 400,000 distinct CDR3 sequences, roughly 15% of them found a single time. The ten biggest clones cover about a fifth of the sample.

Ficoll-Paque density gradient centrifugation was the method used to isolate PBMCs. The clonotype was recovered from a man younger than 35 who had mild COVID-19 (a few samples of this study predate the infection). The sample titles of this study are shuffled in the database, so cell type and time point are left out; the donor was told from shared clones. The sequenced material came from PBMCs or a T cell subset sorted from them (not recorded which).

The CDR3 corresponds to CASSRNRGPGNIQYF. The DNA sequence is TGCGCCAGCAGCCGAAACAGGGGGCCGGGGAACATTCAGTACTTC. Rearrangement joined TRBV5-1 to TRBJ2-4; 9 of the junction bases match TRBD1. The CDR3 numbers 15 residues from cysteine through phenylalanine. Only CDR3 DNA remains: 45 bases, in frame from the first base. V has 4 bases trimmed and J has 7 bases trimmed; junction bases matching no gene number 9. The germline V gene encodes CDR1 SGHRS and CDR2 YFSETQ.